Listed below are T cell receptor beta chains from one sample, sequenced in a study of blood T cell repertoires in COVID-19. Profiling relied on immunoSEQ multiplex PCR, and the TCRdb table lists in-frame clones only, not all of them. The table shows 99,000 or so clones, with around 86% occurring only once. Input material: peripheral blood. The receptors were gathered from a man over 45 with acute or convalescent COVID-19. Both conserved end residues are part of each CDR3. Each record gives: D gene, clone size, J gene, V gene, CDR3 DNA, CDR3 protein. A D gene is named only where the DNA matches it firmly. Some rows mark clone size as missing; the rest say once, few, many or name a class of expanded clone.

>TRBD1|-|TRBJ2-2|TRBV28
TGTGCCAGCAGCCTTTACGGTTACGGACAGGGCACCGGGGAGCTGTTTTTT
CASSLYGYGQGTGELFF
>TRBD1|-|TRBJ2-5|TRBV11-3
TGTGCCAGCAGGTTCAGGGGGCGAGAGACCCAGTACTTC
CASRFRGRETQYF
>TRBD2|-|TRBJ2-2|TRBV18
TGTGCCAGCTCACCACCCGTCAGCGGGAGTGCCGGGGAGCTGTTTTTT
CASSPPVSGSAGELFF
>-|-|TRBJ2-2|TRBV5-1
TGCGCCAGCAGCTTGGGTAGCGAGACCGGGGAGCTGTTTTTT
CASSLGSETGELFF
>TRBD2|-|TRBJ2-1|TRBV18
TGTGCCAGCTCACCACCCGGGACTAGCGGGGCCCTCGTCAATGAGCAGTTCTTC
CASSPPGTSGALVNEQFF
>-|-|TRBJ2-1|TRBV28
TGTGCCAGCAGTTTCCCCCCGGGAGTCTACAATGAGCAGTTCTTC
CASSFPPGVYNEQFF
>-|once|TRBJ2-7|TRBV30
TGTGCCTGGAGAAGTAGCGGTCGCTCCTACGAGCAGTACTTC
CAWRSSGRSYEQYF
>-|-|TRBJ1-3|TRBV21-1
TGTGCCAGCAGCAAAGCCCGACACGGATCCTCTGGAAACACCATATATTTT
CASSKARHGSSGNTIYF
>TRBD1|-|TRBJ1-2|TRBV19
TGTGCCAGTAGTAATAGACAGGGGGCGGGGTTCGGTGGCTACACCTTC
CASSNRQGAGFGGYTF
>-|-|TRBJ2-2|TRBV27
TGTGCCAGCAGTTTCAGGGCAGACACCGGGGAGCTGTTTTTT
CASSFRADTGELFF
>TRBD1|once|TRBJ2-2|TRBV9
TGTGCCAGCAGCCCTCGGACAGGGTATAACACCGGGGAGCTGTTTTTT
CASSPRTGYNTGELFF